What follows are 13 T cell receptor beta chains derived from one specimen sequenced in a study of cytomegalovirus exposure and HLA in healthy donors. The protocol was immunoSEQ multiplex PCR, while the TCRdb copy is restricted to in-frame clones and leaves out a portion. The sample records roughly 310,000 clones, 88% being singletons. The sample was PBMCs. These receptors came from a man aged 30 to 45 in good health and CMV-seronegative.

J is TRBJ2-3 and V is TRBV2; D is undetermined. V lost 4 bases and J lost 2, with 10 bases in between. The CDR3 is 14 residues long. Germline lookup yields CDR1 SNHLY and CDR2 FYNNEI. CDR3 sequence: CASSGSGYTDTQYF. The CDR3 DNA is TGTGCCAGCAGTGGGAGTGGTTACACAGATACGCAGTATTTT.

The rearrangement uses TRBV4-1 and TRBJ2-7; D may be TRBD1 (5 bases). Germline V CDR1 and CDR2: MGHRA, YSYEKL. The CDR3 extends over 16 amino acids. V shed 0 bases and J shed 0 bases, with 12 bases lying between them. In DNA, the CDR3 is TGCGCCAGCAGCCAAGATATGACAGTAGACTCCTACGAGCAGTACTTC. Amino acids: CASSQDMTVDSYEQYF.

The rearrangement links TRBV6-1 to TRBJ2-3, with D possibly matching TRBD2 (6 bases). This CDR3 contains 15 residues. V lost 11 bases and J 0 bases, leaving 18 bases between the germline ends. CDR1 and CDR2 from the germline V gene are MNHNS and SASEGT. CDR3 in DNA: TGTGCCTCGACGTCGCGGGGTACTAGCACAGATACGCAGTATTTT. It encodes CASTSRGTSTDTQYF.

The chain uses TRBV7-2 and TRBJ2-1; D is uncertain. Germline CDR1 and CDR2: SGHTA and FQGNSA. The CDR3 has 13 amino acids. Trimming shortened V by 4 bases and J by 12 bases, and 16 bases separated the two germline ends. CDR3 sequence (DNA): TGTGCCAGCAGCTCTAACGTGGAGTTGGGGCAGTTCTTC. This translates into CASSSNVELGQFF. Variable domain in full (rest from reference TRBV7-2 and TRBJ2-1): GAGVSQSPSNKVTEKGKDVELRCDPISGHTALYWYRQSLGQGLEFLIYFQGNSAPDKSGLPSDRFSAERTGGSVSTLTIQRTQQEDSAVYLCASSSNVELGQFFGPGTRLTVL.

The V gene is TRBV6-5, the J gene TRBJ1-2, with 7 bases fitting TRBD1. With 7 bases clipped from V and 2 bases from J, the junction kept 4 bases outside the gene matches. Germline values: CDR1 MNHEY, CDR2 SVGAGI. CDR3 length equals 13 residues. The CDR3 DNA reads TGTGCCAGCAAAGACAGGGCAAACTATGGCTACACCTTC. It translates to CASKDRANYGYTF.

This CDR3 reads CASSPNREEAFF. The DNA of the CDR3 is TGTGCCAGCTCACCAAATAGGGAGGAAGCTTTCTTT. The chain carries TRBV18 and TRBJ1-1, with D hard to call. V was pared by 2 bases and J by 8 bases, with 9 bases between. The germline V gene has CDR1 KGHSH and CDR2 LQKENI. The length of the CDR3 is 12 residues.

This CDR3 is CASSERQGAYSSYEQYF. CDR3 nucleotides: TGTGCCAGCAGTGAACGGCAGGGGGCATATAGCTCCTACGAGCAGTACTTC. This chain connects TRBV2 to TRBJ2-7; 8 bases align to TRBD1. After removal of 2 bases from V and 0 bases from J, the junction contained 9 bases not matched to a gene. Per germline, CDR1 SNHLY and CDR2 FYNNEI. The CDR3 runs 17 residues.

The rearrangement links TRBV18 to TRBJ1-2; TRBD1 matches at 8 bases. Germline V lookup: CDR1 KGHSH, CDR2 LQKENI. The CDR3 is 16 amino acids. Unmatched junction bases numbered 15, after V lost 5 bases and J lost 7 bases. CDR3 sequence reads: CASSAQVSQGAGGYTF. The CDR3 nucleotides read TGTGCCAGCTCAGCACAAGTTTCGCAGGGGGCAGGTGGCTACACCTTC. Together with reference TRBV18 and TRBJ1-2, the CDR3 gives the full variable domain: NAGVMQNPRHLVRRRGQEARLRCSPMKGHSHVYWYRQLPEEGLKFMVYLQKENIIDESGMPKERFSAEFPKEGPSILRIQQVVRGDSAAYFCASSAQVSQGAGGYTFGSGTRLTVV.

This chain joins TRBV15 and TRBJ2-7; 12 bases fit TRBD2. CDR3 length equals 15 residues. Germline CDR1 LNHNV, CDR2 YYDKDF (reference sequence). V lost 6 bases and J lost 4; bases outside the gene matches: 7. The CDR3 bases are TGTGCCACCAGAGAACTAGCGGGGGGTTCTTACGAGCAGTACTTC. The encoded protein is CATRELAGGSYEQYF.

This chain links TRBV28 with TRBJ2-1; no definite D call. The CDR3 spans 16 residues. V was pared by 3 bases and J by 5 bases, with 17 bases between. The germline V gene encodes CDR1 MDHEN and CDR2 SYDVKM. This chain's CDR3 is CASSFPTEAPHNEQFF. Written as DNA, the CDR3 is TGTGCCAGCAGTTTCCCTACAGAAGCCCCACACAATGAGCAGTTCTTC.

The CDR3, as DNA: TGTGCCAGCAGCTTAGCGATGAGCATAAACACCGGGGAGCTGTTTTTT. Its translation: CASSLAMSINTGELFF. V and J are TRBV7-8 and TRBJ2-2; D is uncertain. Germline assignment: CDR1 SGHVS and CDR2 FQNEAQ. V was trimmed by 0 bases and J by 2 bases, leaving 10 bases between them. This CDR3 comprises 16 residues.

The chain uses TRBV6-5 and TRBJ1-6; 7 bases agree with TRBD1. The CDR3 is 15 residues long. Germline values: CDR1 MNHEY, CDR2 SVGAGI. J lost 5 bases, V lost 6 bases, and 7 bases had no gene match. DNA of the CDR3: TGTGCCAGCAGAAAAGGGGGACAGAATAATTCACCCCTCCACTTT. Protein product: CASRKGGQNNSPLHF.

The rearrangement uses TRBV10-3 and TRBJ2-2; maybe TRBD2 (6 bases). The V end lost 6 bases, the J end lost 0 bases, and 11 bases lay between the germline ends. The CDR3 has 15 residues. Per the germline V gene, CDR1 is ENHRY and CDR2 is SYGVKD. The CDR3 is CAISFSGSNTGELFF. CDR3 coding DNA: TGTGCCATCAGCTTTAGCGGTTCGAACACCGGGGAGCTGTTTTTT.